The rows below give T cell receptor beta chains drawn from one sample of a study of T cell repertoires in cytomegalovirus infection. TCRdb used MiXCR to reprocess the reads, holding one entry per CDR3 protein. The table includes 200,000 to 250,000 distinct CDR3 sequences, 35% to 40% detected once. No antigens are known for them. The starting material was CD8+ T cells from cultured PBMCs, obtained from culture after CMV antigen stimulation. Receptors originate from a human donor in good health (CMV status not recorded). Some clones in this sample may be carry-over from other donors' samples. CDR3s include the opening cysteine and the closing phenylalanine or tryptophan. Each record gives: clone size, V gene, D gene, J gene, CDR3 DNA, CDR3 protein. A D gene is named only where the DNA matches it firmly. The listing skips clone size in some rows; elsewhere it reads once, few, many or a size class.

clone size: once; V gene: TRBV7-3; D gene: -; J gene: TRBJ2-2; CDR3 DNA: TGTGCCAGCAGCCGAGGGACGCGGGAGCTGTTTTTT; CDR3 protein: CASSRGTRELFF
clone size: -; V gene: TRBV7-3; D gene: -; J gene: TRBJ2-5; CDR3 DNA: TGTGCCAGCAGCTTAGGAGGGGGGGGAGAGACCCAGTACTTC; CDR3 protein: CASSLGGGGETQYF
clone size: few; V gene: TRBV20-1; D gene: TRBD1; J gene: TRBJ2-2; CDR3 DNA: TGCAGTGCTTATACAGGGGACGGGGAGCTGTTTTTT; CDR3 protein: CSAYTGDGELFF
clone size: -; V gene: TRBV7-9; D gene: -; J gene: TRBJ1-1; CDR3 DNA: TGTGCCAGCAGCTTAACCAGCGACGCCGGGGACACTGAAGCTTTCTTT; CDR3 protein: CASSLTSDAGDTEAFF
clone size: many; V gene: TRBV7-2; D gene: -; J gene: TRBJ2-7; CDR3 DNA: TGTGCCAGCAGCACGAGTCGGTTGACGGGGGCCTACGAGCAGTACTTC; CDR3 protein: CASSTSRLTGAYEQYF
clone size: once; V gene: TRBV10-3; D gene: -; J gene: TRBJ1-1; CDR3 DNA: TGTGCCATCAGTGAGTCGGGACTTGAAGCTTTCTTT; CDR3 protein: CAISESGLEAFF
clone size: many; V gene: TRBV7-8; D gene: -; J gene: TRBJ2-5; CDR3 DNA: TGTGTCCGATTGAGGGAAGAGACCCAGTACTTC; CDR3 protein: CVRLREETQYF
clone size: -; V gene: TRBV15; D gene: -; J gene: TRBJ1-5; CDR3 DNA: TGTGCAACCAGCAGACCCCGGGGCTACGGCAATCAGCCCACGCATTTT; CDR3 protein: CATSRPRGYGNQPTHF
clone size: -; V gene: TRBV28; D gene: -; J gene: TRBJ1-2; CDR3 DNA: TGTGCCAGCAGACTTTATGGCTACACCTTC; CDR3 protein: CASRLYGYTF
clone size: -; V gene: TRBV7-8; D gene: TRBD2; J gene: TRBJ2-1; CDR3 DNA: TGTGCCAGCAGCTTAGCCCTAGCGGGAGGCACCTACAATGAGCAGTTCTTC; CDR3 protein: CASSLALAGGTYNEQFF
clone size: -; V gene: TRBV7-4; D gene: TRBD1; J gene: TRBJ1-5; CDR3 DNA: TGTGCCAGCAGCTTAGAGGGACAGTATCAGCCCCAGCATTTT; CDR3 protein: CASSLEGQYQPQHF
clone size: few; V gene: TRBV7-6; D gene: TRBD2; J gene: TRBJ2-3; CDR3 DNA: TGTGCCAGCAGCTTAGGGCGGACTAGCGGGACGGATACGCAGTATTTT; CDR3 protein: CASSLGRTSGTDTQYF
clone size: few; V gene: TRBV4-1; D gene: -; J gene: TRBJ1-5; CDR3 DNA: TGCGCCAGCAGCCTTGGAGATAGCAATCAGCCCCAGCATTTT; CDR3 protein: CASSLGDSNQPQHF
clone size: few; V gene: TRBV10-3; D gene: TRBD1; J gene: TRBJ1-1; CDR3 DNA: TGTGCCATCAGTGAAGGACAGGGAATGAACACTGAAGCTTTCTTT; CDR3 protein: CAISEGQGMNTEAFF
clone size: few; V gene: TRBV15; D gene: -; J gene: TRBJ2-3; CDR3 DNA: TGTGCCACCAGCAGGGAGGACACCTTAGTAAAAGGAGATACGCAGTATTTT; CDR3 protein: CATSREDTLVKGDTQYF
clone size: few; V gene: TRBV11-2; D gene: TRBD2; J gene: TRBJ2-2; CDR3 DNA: TGTGCCAGCAGCCAACGACTAGCGGGGGGTACCGGGGAGCTGTTTTTT; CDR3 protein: CASSQRLAGGTGELFF
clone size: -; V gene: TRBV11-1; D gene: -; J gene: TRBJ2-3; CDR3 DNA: TGTGCCAGCAGTCGAAAGGCGGGCTACCGAAGCACAGATACGCAGTATTTT; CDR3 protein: CASSRKAGYRSTDTQYF
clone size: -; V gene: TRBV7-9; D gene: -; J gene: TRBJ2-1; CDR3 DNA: TGTGCCAGCAGCTCCTACCTCTCCGGGAGTAACAATGAGACGTTCTTC; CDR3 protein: CASSSYLSGSNNETFF
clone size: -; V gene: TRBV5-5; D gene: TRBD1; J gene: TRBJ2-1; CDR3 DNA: TGTGCCAGCAGCTCCGGACAGGGGGTTAAAAATGAGCAGTTCTTC; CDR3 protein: CASSSGQGVKNEQFF
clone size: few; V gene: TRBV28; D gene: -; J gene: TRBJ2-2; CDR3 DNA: TGTGCCAGCAGTTTGCGCACTGGCGGGATAAACACCGGGGAGCTGTTTTTT; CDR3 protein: CASSLRTGGINTGELFF
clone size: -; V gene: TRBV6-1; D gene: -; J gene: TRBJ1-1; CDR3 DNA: TGTGCCAGCAGGACCAGGACAGCGATGAACACTGAAGCTTTCTTT; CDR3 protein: CASRTRTAMNTEAFF
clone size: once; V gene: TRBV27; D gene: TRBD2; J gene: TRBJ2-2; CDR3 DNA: TGTGCCAGCAGTTTATCTCCTAGCGGGGCAGCCGGGGAGCTGTTTTTT; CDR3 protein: CASSLSPSGAAGELFF
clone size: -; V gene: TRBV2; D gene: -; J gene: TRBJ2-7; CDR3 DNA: TGTGCCAGCAGTGATGCGGGCTACGAGCAGTACTTC; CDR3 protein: CASSDAGYEQYF